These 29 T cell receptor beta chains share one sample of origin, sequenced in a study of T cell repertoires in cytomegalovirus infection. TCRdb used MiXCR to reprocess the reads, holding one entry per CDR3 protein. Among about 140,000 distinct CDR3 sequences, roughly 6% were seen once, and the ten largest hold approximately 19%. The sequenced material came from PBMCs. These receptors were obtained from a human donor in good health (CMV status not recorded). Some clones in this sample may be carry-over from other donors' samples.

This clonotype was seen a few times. As DNA, the CDR3 is TGTGCCAGCAGCTTAGAGGACTACTGGGAGACCCAGTACTTC. Translating it yields CASSLEDYWETQYF. This chain links TRBV7-2 with TRBJ2-5, with TRBD2 as a possible D gene (6 bases). This CDR3 has 14 amino acids. CDR1 is SGHTA and CDR2 is FQGNSA in the germline V gene. Trimming pared 1 base from V and 5 bases from J, leaving 11 bases between. Full variable domain (remainder filled in from reference TRBV7-2 and TRBJ2-5): GAGVSQSPSNKVTEKGKDVELRCDPISGHTALYWYRQSLGQGLEFLIYFQGNSAPDKSGLPSDRFSAERTGGSVSTLTIQRTQQEDSAVYLCASSLEDYWETQYFGPGTRLLVL.

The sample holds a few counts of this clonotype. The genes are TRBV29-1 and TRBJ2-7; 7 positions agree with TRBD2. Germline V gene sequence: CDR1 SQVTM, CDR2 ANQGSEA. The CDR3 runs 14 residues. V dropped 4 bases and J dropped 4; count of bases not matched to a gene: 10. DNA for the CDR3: TGCAGCGTTGTAAAATACGGGGGAGGGTACGAGCAGTACTTC. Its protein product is CSVVKYGGGYEQYF.

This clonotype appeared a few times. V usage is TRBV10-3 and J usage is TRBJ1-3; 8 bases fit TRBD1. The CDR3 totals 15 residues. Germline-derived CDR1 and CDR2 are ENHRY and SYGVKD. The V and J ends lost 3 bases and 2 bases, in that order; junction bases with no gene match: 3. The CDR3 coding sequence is TGTGCCATCAGTGATCTCAGGGGGCCTGGAAACACCATATATTTT. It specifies CAISDLRGPGNTIYF.

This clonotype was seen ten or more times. CDR3 in amino acids: CASSEGIGEKLFF. CDR3 nucleotide sequence: TGTGCCAGCAGCGAGGGGATTGGTGAAAAACTGTTTTTT. The V gene is TRBV2, the J gene TRBJ1-4; D perhaps matches TRBD1 (5 bases). The CDR3 runs 13 residues. V lost 6 bases, J lost 7 bases, and 12 bases lay in between. The germline V gene encodes CDR1 SNHLY and CDR2 FYNNEI.

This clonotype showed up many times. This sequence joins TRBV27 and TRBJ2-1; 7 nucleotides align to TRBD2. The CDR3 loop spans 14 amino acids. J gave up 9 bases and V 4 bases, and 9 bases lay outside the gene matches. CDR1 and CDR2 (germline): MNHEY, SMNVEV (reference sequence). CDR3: CASSYRAGGGEQFF. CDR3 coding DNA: TGTGCCAGCAGTTACCGTGCGGGCGGGGGTGAGCAGTTCTTC.

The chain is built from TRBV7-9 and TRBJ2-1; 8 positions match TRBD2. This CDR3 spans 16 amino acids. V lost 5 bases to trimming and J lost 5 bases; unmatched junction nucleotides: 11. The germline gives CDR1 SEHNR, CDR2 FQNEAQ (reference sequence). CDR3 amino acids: CASSQTAGGKDNEQFF. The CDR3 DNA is TGTGCCAGCAGCCAAACGGCGGGGGGAAAGGACAATGAGCAGTTCTTC.

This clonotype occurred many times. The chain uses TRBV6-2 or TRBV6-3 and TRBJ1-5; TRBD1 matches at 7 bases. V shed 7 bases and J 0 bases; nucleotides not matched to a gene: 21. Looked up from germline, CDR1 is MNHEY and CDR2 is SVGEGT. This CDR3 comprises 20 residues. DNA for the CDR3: TGTGCCAGCACCTACGGGGTGTGGACAGGAACAACTTATAGCAATCAGCCCCAGCATTTT. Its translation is CASTYGVWTGTTYSNQPQHF.

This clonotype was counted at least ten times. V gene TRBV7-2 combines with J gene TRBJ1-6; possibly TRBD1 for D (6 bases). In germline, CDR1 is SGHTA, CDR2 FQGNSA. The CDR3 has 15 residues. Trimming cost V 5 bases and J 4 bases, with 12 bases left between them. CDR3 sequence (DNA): TGTGCCAGCAGCAAGGACAGTGTATATAATTCACCCCTCCACTTT. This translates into CASSKDSVYNSPLHF.

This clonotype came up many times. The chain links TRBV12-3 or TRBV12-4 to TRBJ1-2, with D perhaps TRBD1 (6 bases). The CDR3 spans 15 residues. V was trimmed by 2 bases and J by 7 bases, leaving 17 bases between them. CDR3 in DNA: TGTGCCAGCAGTTTAATGGGTAGGGGGGAATCTGGCTACACCTTC. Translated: CASSLMGRGESGYTF.

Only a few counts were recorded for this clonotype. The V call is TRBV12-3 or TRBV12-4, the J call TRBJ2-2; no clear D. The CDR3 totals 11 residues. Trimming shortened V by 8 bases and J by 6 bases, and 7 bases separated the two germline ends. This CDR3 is CASWFAGELFF. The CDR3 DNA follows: TGTGCCAGCTGGTTTGCCGGGGAGCTGTTTTTT.

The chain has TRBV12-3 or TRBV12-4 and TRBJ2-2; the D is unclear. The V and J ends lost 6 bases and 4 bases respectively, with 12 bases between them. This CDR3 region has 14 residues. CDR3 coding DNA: TGTGCCAGCAGACTCGATAGATCCACCGGGGAGCTGTTTTTT. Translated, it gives CASRLDRSTGELFF.

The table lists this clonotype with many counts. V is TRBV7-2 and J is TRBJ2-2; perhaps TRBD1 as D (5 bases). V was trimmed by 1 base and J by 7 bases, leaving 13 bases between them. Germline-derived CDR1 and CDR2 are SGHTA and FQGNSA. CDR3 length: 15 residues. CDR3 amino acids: CASSLDDSSNGELFF. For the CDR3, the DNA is TGTGCCAGCAGCTTAGATGACAGTTCAAACGGGGAGCTGTTTTTT.

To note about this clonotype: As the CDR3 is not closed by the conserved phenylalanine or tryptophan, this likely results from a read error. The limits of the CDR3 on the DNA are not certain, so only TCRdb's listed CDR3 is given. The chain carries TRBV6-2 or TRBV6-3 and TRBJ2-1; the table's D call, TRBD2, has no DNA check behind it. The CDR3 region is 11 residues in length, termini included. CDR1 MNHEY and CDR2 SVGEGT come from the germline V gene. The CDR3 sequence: CASSHRLEGRQ.

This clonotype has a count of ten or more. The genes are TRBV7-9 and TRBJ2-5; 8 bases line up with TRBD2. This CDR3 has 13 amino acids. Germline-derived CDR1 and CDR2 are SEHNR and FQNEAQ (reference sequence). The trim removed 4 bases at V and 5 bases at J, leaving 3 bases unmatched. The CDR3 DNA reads TGTGCCAGCAGCTATTTAGCGGGGGAGACCCAGTACTTC. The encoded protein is CASSYLAGETQYF.

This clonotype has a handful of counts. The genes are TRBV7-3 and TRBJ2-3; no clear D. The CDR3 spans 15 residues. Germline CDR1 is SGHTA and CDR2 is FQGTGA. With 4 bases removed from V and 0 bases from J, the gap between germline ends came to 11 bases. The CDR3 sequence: CASSSDPESTDTQYF. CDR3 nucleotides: TGTGCCAGCAGCTCCGACCCAGAAAGCACAGATACGCAGTATTTT.

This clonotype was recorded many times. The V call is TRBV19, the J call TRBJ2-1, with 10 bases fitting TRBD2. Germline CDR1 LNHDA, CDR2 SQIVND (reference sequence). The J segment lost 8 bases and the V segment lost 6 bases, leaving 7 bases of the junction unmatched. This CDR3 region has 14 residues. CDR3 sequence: CASSEGTSDDEQFF. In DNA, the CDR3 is TGTGCCAGTAGCGAAGGGACTAGCGATGATGAGCAGTTCTTC.

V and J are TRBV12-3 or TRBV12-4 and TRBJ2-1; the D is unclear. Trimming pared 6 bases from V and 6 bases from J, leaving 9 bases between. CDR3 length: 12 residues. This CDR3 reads CASSHMGNEQFF. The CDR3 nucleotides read TGTGCCAGCAGCCATATGGGCAATGAGCAGTTCTTC.

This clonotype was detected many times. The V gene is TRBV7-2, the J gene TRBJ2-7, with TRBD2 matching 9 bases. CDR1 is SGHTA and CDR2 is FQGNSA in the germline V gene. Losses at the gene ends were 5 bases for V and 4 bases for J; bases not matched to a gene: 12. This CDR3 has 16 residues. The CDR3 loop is CASSLTGLAGRYEQYF. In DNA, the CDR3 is TGTGCCAGCAGCCTCACGGGACTAGCCGGGAGGTACGAGCAGTACTTC.

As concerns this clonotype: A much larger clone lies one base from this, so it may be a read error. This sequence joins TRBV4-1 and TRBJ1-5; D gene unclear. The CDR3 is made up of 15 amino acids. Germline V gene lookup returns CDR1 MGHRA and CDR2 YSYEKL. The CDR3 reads CASSQVSRLNRPQHF. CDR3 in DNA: TGTGCCAGCAGCCAAGTATCCAGGTTAAATCGGCCCCAGCATTTT.

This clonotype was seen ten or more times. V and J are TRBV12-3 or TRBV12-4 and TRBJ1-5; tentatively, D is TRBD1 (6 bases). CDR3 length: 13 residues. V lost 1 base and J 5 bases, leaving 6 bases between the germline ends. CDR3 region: CASSLGQDQPQHF. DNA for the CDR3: TGTGCCAGCAGTTTAGGACAGGATCAGCCCCAGCATTTT.

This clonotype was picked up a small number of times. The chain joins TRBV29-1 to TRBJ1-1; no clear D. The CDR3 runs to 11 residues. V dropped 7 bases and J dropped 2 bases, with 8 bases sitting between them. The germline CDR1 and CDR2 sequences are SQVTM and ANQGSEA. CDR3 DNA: TGCAGCGCACAGCCTAACACTGAAGCTTTCTTT. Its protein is CSAQPNTEAFF. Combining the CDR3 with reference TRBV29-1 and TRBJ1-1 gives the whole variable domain SAVISQKPSRDICQRGTSLTIQCQVDSQVTMMFWYRQQPGQSLTLIATANQGSEATYESGFVIDKFPISRPNLTFSTLTVSNMSPEDSSIYLCSAQPNTEAFFGQGTRLTVV.

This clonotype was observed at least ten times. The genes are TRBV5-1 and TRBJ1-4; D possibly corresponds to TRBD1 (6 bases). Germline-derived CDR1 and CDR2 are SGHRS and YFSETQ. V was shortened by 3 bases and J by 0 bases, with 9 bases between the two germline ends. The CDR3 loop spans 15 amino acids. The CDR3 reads CASSWDISTNEKLFF. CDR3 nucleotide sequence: TGCGCCAGCAGCTGGGACATATCAACTAATGAAAAACTGTTTTTT.

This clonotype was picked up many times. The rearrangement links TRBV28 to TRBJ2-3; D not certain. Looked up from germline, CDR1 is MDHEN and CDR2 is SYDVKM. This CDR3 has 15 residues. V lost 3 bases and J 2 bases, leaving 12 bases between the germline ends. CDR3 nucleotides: TGTGCCAGCAGTTTCATGAGCGCGAACACAGATACGCAGTATTTT. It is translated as CASSFMSANTDTQYF.

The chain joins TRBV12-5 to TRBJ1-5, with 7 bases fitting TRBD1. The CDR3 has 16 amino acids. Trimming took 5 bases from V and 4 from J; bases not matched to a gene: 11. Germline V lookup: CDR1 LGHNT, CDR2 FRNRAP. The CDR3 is CASGLRGQGGNQPQHF. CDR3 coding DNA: TGTGCTAGTGGTCTCAGAGGGCAGGGGGGGAATCAGCCCCAGCATTTT. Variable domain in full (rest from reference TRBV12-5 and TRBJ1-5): DARVTQTPRHKVTEMGQEVTMRCQPILGHNTVFWYRQTMMQGLELLAYFRNRAPLDDSGMPKDRFSAEMPDATLATLKIQPSEPRDSAVYFCASGLRGQGGNQPQHFGDGTRLSIL.

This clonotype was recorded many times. CDR3 sequence reads: CASSPGTSGRSYNEQFF. Written as DNA, the CDR3 is TGTGCCAGCAGCCCCGGGACTAGCGGGCGATCCTACAATGAGCAGTTCTTC. The rearrangement links TRBV12-3 or TRBV12-4 to TRBJ2-1, with 12 bases fitting TRBD2. The CDR3 has 17 residues. V was clipped by 6 bases and J by 1 base; unmatched bases: 7.

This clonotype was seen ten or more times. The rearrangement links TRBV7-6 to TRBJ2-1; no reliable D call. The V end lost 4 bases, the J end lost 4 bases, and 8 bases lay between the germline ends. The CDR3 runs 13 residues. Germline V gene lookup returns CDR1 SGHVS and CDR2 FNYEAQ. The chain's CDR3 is CASSSLQYNEQFF. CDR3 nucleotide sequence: TGTGCCAGCAGCTCCCTTCAATACAATGAGCAGTTCTTC.

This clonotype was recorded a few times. This CDR3 reads CAISESTSGNIQYF. CDR3 DNA sequence: TGTGCCATCAGTGAGTCGACTAGCGGAAACATTCAGTACTTC. The rearrangement uses TRBV10-3 and TRBJ2-4; the match to TRBD2 covers 9 bases. V lost 0 bases to trimming and J lost 6 bases; unmatched junction nucleotides: 0. CDR1 and CDR2 (germline): ENHRY, SYGVKD. This CDR3 has 14 residues.

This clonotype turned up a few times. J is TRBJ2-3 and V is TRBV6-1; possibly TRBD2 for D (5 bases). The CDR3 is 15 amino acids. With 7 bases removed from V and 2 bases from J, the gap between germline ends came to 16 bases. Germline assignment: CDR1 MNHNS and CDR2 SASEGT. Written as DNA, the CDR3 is TGTGCCAGCATCGAGGGAGCTGTGAACACAGATACGCAGTATTTT. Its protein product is CASIEGAVNTDTQYF.

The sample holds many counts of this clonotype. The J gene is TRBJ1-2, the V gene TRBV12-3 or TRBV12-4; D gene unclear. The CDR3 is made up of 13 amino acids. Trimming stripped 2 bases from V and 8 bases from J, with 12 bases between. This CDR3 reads CASSLLKGSGYTF. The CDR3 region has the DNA TGTGCCAGCAGTTTACTAAAGGGATCCGGCTACACCTTC.